These 26 T cell receptor beta chains came from one sample sequenced in a study of blood T cell repertoires in COVID-19. Assay: immunoSEQ multiplex PCR; the TCRdb copy retains only in-frame clones and omits some. The sample holds around 620,000 clones; around 90% are singletons and the top ten take roughly 0.26%. The sequenced sample was peripheral blood. These receptors were taken from a woman under 30 with acute or convalescent COVID-19.

The chain recombines TRBV2 with TRBJ1-2; D is possibly TRBD1 (5 bases). V shed 2 bases and J shed 6 bases, with 13 bases lying between them. This CDR3 is 14 amino acids long. Germline CDR1 and CDR2: SNHLY and FYNNEI. The CDR3 is CASSERGSTHGYTF. In DNA, the CDR3 is TGTGCCAGCAGTGAAAGGGGCAGCACACATGGCTACACCTTC.

V usage is TRBV5-5 and J usage is TRBJ2-7; TRBD2 matches at 8 bases. Germline V lookup: CDR1 SGHKS, CDR2 YYEKEE (reference sequence). V dropped 0 bases and J dropped 2; count of bases not matched to a gene: 4. CDR3 length: 15 residues. CDR3 in amino acids: CASSLAGGSPYEQYF. CDR3 DNA: TGTGCCAGCAGCTTGGCGGGAGGGTCTCCCTACGAGCAGTACTTC.

The V and J genes are TRBV5-1 and TRBJ1-1, with TRBD1 as a possible D gene (5 bases). This CDR3 contains 15 residues. V was shortened by 0 bases and J by 3 bases, with 12 bases between the two germline ends. The V gene's germline CDR1 is SGHRS and CDR2 YFSETQ. The CDR3 sequence: CASSLDAGWYTEAFF. CDR3 coding DNA: TGCGCCAGCAGCTTGGATGCAGGGTGGTACACTGAAGCTTTCTTT.

The V and J genes are TRBV13 and TRBJ2-7; 10 bases map to TRBD1. V lost 3 bases and J lost 3; bases outside the gene matches: 2. Per germline, CDR1 PRHDT and CDR2 FYEKMQ (reference sequence). CDR3 length: 14 amino acids. The CDR3 DNA sequence: TGTGCCAGCAGCTTCCGGGACAGGGGCTACGAGCAGTACTTC. Amino acid sequence: CASSFRDRGYEQYF.

The chain joins TRBV24-1 to TRBJ1-1; unclear D gene. V lost 5 bases and J 1 base, leaving 7 bases between the germline ends. CDR3 length: 13 amino acids. Germline CDR1 reads KGHDR; CDR2 reads SFDVKD. CDR3 sequence reads: CATSGRENTEAFF. The CDR3 DNA sequence: TGTGCCACCAGTGGCCGGGAGAACACTGAAGCTTTCTTT.

The chain employs TRBV7-9 and TRBJ1-1; the D gene is possibly TRBD1 (6 bases). V lost 7 bases and J 1 base, leaving 16 bases between the germline ends. Looked up from germline, CDR1 is SEHNR and CDR2 is FQNEAQ (reference sequence). The CDR3 has 15 residues. CDR3 nucleotide sequence: TGTGCCAGCATCGGACAGCCCTTACCGAACACTGAAGCTTTCTTT. This gives the protein CASIGQPLPNTEAFF. Looking up the rest from reference TRBV7-9 and TRBJ1-1 gives the full variable domain: DTGVSQNPRHKITKRGQNVTFRCDPISEHNRLYWYRQTLGQGPEFLTYFQNEAQLEKSRLLSDRFSAERPKGSFSTLEIQRTEQGDSAMYLCASIGQPLPNTEAFFGQGTRLTVV.

This chain links TRBV9 with TRBJ1-5; 11 nucleotides match TRBD1. The length of the CDR3 is 14 residues. With 4 bases clipped from V and 7 bases from J, the junction kept 4 bases outside the gene matches. Germline CDR1 and CDR2: SGDLS and YYNGEE. The CDR3 region has the DNA TGTGCCAGCAGCACCGGGGACAGGGGGCAGCCCCAGCATTTT. It encodes CASSTGDRGQPQHF. Filled out from reference TRBV9 and TRBJ1-5, the complete variable domain reads DSGVTQTPKHLITATGQRVTLRCSPRSGDLSVYWYQQSLDQGLQFLIQYYNGEERAKGNILERFSAQQFPDLHSELNLSSLELGDSALYFCASSTGDRGQPQHFGDGTRLSIL.

V and J are TRBV27 and TRBJ1-1, with 8 bases fitting TRBD1. The V and J ends lost 5 bases and 3 bases, in that order; junction bases with no gene match: 8. CDR3 size: 15 residues. From germline, CDR1 is MNHEY and CDR2 SMNVEV (reference sequence). The CDR3 loop is CASSPRQGLDTEAFF. The CDR3 nucleotides are TGTGCCAGCAGTCCCAGACAGGGGTTGGACACTGAAGCTTTCTTT.

The rearrangement links TRBV5-5 to TRBJ2-5, with unresolved D. CDR3 length: 16 residues. Between the trimmed V and J ends, which lost 4 bases and 1 base, there was a span of 17 bases. Germline V gene lookup returns CDR1 SGHKS and CDR2 YYEKEE (reference sequence). The DNA of the CDR3 is TGTGCCAGCAGCCCCCTGATGCCCAGTCGCCAAGAGACCCAGTACTTC. This gives the protein CASSPLMPSRQETQYF.

The V and J genes are TRBV19 and TRBJ2-1; TRBD1 might be the D (5 bases). Germline CDR1 LNHDA, CDR2 SQIVND (reference sequence). This CDR3 has 12 residues. Deletions cut 3 bases from V and 12 bases from J, with 12 bases between. CDR3 sequence (DNA): TGTGCCAGTAGTATTAAAGGACAACGGCAGTTCTTC. Translation: CASSIKGQRQFF.

This chain links TRBV3-1 (or the pseudogene TRBV3-2) with TRBJ2-7; D is uncertain. The length of the CDR3 is 16 residues. Trimming stripped 0 bases from V and 1 base from J, with 13 bases between. Germline loops: CDR1 LGHDT, CDR2 YNNKEL (reference sequence). CDR3 nucleotide sequence: TGTGCCAGCAGCCAAGATCCTGGCACCCTGTCCTACGAGCAGTACTTC. This gives the protein CASSQDPGTLSYEQYF.

The chain joins TRBV5-8 to TRBJ1-5, with 8 bases fitting TRBD1. V was clipped by 3 bases and J by 6 bases; unmatched bases: 5. In germline, CDR1 is SGHTS, CDR2 YDEGEE. The CDR3 is made up of 14 amino acids. This CDR3 reads CASSSTGGGQPQHF. CDR3 sequence (DNA): TGTGCCAGCAGCTCCACAGGGGGAGGTCAGCCCCAGCATTTT.

The gene calls are TRBV7-3 and TRBJ2-1; TRBD1 matches at 8 bases. J gave up 7 bases and V 5 bases, and 10 bases lay outside the gene matches. The CDR3 loop spans 15 amino acids. In germline, CDR1 is SGHTA, CDR2 FQGTGA. This CDR3 is CASSHGQGDRNEQFF. The CDR3, as DNA: TGTGCCAGCAGCCACGGACAGGGCGATAGGAATGAGCAGTTCTTC.

J is TRBJ2-7 and V is TRBV6-6; no clear D. The CDR3 totals 13 residues. Deletions cut 1 base from V and 0 bases from J, with 4 bases between. Per the germline V gene, CDR1 is MNHNY and CDR2 is SVGAGI (reference sequence). CDR3 in amino acids: CASSYFNSYEQYF. The CDR3 DNA reads as TGTGCCAGCAGTTACTTCAACTCCTACGAGCAGTACTTC.

J is TRBJ2-2 and V is TRBV6-2 or TRBV6-3, with 7 bases fitting TRBD1. Germline V lookup: CDR1 MNHEY, CDR2 SVGEGT. The CDR3 length is 15 residues. Losses at the gene ends were 2 bases for V and 6 bases for J; bases not matched to a gene: 6. The CDR3 sequence: CASSYLRQGPGELFF. The CDR3 DNA reads TGTGCCAGCAGTTACCTGCGACAGGGACCCGGGGAGCTGTTTTTT.

V gene TRBV19 combines with J gene TRBJ2-7; D call uncertain. The V end lost 6 bases, the J end lost 2 bases, and 11 bases lay between the germline ends. This CDR3 comprises 13 residues. Per germline, CDR1 LNHDA and CDR2 SQIVND (reference sequence). The CDR3 nucleotides are TGTGCCAGTAGACCCGGGTCGGCCTACGAGCAGTACTTC. Protein sequence: CASRPGSAYEQYF.

The genes are TRBV7-9 and TRBJ2-3; a possible D gene is TRBD2 (6 bases). Germline CDR1 and CDR2: SEHNR and FQNEAQ (reference sequence). V lost 5 bases, J lost 6 bases, and 15 bases lay in between. The CDR3 runs 14 residues. The chain's CDR3 is CASSPYTRGDTQYF. The CDR3 nucleotides are TGTGCCAGCAGCCCATACACCCGGGGGGATACGCAGTATTTT.

The chain uses TRBV9 and TRBJ2-3, with 14 bases that match TRBD2. Germline V lookup: CDR1 SGDLS, CDR2 YYNGEE. The CDR3 totals 15 residues. After removal of 4 bases from V and 4 bases from J, the junction contained 2 bases not matched to a gene. The CDR3 loop reads CASSPTSGGADTQYF. In nucleotides, the CDR3 is TGTGCCAGCAGCCCGACTAGCGGGGGGGCAGATACGCAGTATTTT.

The chain recombines TRBV5-6 with TRBJ2-2; D is unclear. This CDR3 contains 15 residues. Deletions cut 6 bases from V and 2 bases from J, with 14 bases between. Per the germline V gene, CDR1 is SGHDT and CDR2 is YYEEEE. Here the CDR3 reads CASITMGPNTGELFF. CDR3 sequence (DNA): TGTGCCAGCATCACGATGGGCCCAAACACCGGGGAGCTGTTTTTT.

The V gene is TRBV7-9, the J gene TRBJ2-3; 9 nucleotides line up with TRBD1. Germline V lookup: CDR1 SEHNR, CDR2 FQNEAQ (reference sequence). V shed 4 bases, J shed 4 bases, and the junction held 6 bases outside the gene matches. The CDR3 totals 15 residues. In DNA, the CDR3 is TGTGCCAGCAGCTGGGGGGACAGGGTCGCAGATACGCAGTATTTT. This gives the protein CASSWGDRVADTQYF.

The gene calls are TRBV24-1 and TRBJ2-1, with 9 bases aligning to TRBD1. Germline values: CDR1 KGHDR, CDR2 SFDVKD. This CDR3 is 15 amino acids long. The V segment lost 3 bases and the J segment 8 bases; nucleotides outside the gene matches: 7. CDR3 protein: CATSDAGTGFHEQFF. Written as DNA, the CDR3 is TGTGCCACCAGTGATGCCGGGACAGGGTTCCATGAGCAGTTCTTC.

This chain links TRBV6-5 with TRBJ2-2, with D hard to call. V gave up 1 base and J gave up 2 bases, with 8 bases separating them. The germline V gene has CDR1 MNHEY and CDR2 SVGAGI. The CDR3 extends over 15 amino acids. As DNA, the CDR3 is TGTGCCAGCAGTTACTTTTTTTCTAACACCGGGGAGCTGTTTTTT. Protein sequence: CASSYFFSNTGELFF.

The chain combines TRBV7-9 with TRBJ2-3, with a possible D match to TRBD2 (5 bases). The CDR3 runs 16 residues. Germline values: CDR1 SEHNR, CDR2 FQNEAQ (reference sequence). V was shortened by 6 bases and J by 4 bases, with 20 bases between the two germline ends. CDR3 protein: CASRLTRAKRADTQYF. CDR3 sequence (DNA): TGTGCCAGCAGACTTACTAGGGCGAAGAGGGCAGATACGCAGTATTTT.

This clone occurred once. This rearrangement joins TRBV5-1 to TRBJ2-7; 11 nucleotides match TRBD1. The CDR3 sequence is 15 residues long. CDR1 SGHRS and CDR2 YFSETQ come from the germline V gene. V trimming: 1 base; J trimming: 4 bases; junction bases outside the gene matches: 4. The CDR3 DNA follows: TGCGCCAGCAGCTTGCAAGGGACAGGGGGATACGAGCAGTACTTC. This translates into CASSLQGTGGYEQYF.

The rearrangement joins TRBV7-9 to TRBJ1-1, with 7 bases lining up with TRBD1. V was clipped by 5 bases and J by 4 bases; unmatched bases: 4. CDR3 length: 13 residues. Germline CDR1 reads SEHNR; CDR2 reads FQNEAQ (reference sequence). CDR3: CASSLKGATEAFF. In DNA form, the CDR3 reads TGTGCCAGCAGCCTAAAGGGGGCCACTGAAGCTTTCTTT.

The chain couples TRBV7-2 to TRBJ1-1, with TRBD1 matching over 8 bases. The length of the CDR3 is 15 residues. Germline lookup yields CDR1 SGHTA and CDR2 FQGNSA. The J segment lost 5 bases and the V segment lost 1 base, leaving 6 bases of the junction unmatched. In nucleotides, the CDR3 is TGTGCCAGCAGCTTAGGTACACAGGGGGGAACTGAAGCTTTCTTT. Its protein is CASSLGTQGGTEAFF. The variable domain in full, with the rest retrieved from reference TRBV7-2 and TRBJ1-1, is GAGVSQSPSNKVTEKGKDVELRCDPISGHTALYWYRQSLGQGLEFLIYFQGNSAPDKSGLPSDRFSAERTGGSVSTLTIQRTQQEDSAVYLCASSLGTQGGTEAFFGQGTRLTVV.